Sequencing of this TCR beta chain was carried out in a study of control samples from healthy donors and cancer patients. Clones were read by immunoSEQ multiplex PCR, and TCRdb kept only the in-frame ones, dropping some. The sample yields 40,000 to 50,000 clones, approximately 94% seen once. The germline gives CDR1 LGHNA, CDR2 YNFKEQ. This CDR3 comprises 14 residues. The V gene end was trimmed by 3 bases and the J gene end by 6 bases; junction bases not matched to a gene: 6. The receptor's source is a man between 60 and 75 years old in good health. What was sequenced was blood. This sequence joins TRBV4-2 and TRBJ2-7; 9 bases align to TRBD2. The CDR3 nucleotides read TGTGCCAGCAGCCACCGCGGGAGGGAGGGCGAGCAGTACTTC. Protein product: CASSHRGREGEQYF.